This TCR beta chain was profiled in a study of brain T cells in children with intractable seizures. Documented time point: blood from clinic visit 5 months post-surgery; TSC patient then seizure free. Only cases whose brain tissue showed the highest T cell transcript signatures were sequenced. Libraries were prepared by immunoSEQ multiplex PCR; TCRdb keeps only in-frame clonotypes and omits some of them. The sample lists about 320,000 clones, about 93% seen once, with 4.5% to 7% in the top ten. Germline V CDR1 and CDR2: MNHNS, SASEGT. There are 15 residues in the CDR3. The J segment lost 8 bases and the V segment lost 1 base, leaving 7 bases of the junction unmatched. Regarding this clone: Its matching antigen is unknown.

Whole-study findings and limits: Pre-surgery blood may have been undersampled, hiding some clones.

The sequence came from a boy under three years old with tuberous sclerosis and intractable seizures. The source material was peripheral blood, sampled about 5 months after surgery. The V call is TRBV6-1, the J call TRBJ2-1; 8 positions agree with TRBD2. Written as DNA, the CDR3 is TGTGCCAGCAGTGAAGGCGGGGGGCCAATCGATGAGCAGTTCTTC. Translating gives CASSEGGGPIDEQFF.